This T cell receptor (beta chain) was captured in a study of cytomegalovirus exposure and HLA in healthy donors. Assay used: immunoSEQ multiplex PCR; TCRdb lists only in-frame clones, some missing. The sample carries 65,000 to 80,000 clones, 94% recorded once. CDR3 length: 17 amino acids. Deletions cut 1 base from V and 1 base from J, with 15 bases between. Looked up from germline, CDR1 is LGHNA and CDR2 is YSLEER. The source material was PBMCs. This clonotype originated in a young woman in good health and CMV-seropositive. V usage is TRBV4-3 and J usage is TRBJ2-3; no clear D gene. CDR3 DNA: TGCGCCAGCAGCCAAGTAAACGCAGGATGGGGCACAGATACGCAGTATTTT. It yields the protein CASSQVNAGWGTDTQYF.